The clone carrying this TCR beta chain was seen more than once but under ten times. Its specificity is unknown. The sample belongs to a study of shared clonotypes between healthy human individuals. Study-level points and caveats: Large depth notwithstanding, sorted-subset sequencing proved incomplete by rarefaction. Estimated richness values were generally larger in naive subsets than in memory subsets. When naive CD4 clonotypes were compared across a handful of donors, about 4.9% were shared.

CDR3 length: 16 residues. After removal of 0 bases from V and 0 bases from J, the junction contained 5 bases not matched to a gene. Clones were sequenced by immunoSEQ multiplex PCR, and TCRdb holds only the in-frame ones, with some missing. The sample carries 170,000 or so clones, approximately 61% recorded once. This TCR was sampled from a man aged 25 to 45 in good health. The specimen was memory CD4+ T cells sorted from blood. Subset defined: CD45RA-negative fraction. The V gene is TRBV23-1, the J gene TRBJ2-7, with 7 bases lining up with TRBD1. TRBV23-1 has ORF status, its function being uncertain. CDR3 loop: CASSQSRGGGSYEQYF. The CDR3 region has the DNA TGCGCCAGCAGTCAATCCCGAGGGGGCGGCTCCTACGAGCAGTACTTC.